What follows are 18 T cell receptor beta chains derived from one specimen sequenced in a study of blood T cell repertoires in COVID-19. The assay was immunoSEQ multiplex PCR, and TCRdb's table has in-frame clones only and misses some. The sample comprises about 220,000 clones, around 80% of which are singletons, and 9.7% rests with the top ten. Sequences were obtained from peripheral blood. Receptors were obtained from a middle-aged man with active or convalescent COVID-19.

CDR3 nucleotides: TGTGCCAGCAGTTCCCGATGGACAGGGTTGGGCAATGGCTACACCTTC. Translating gives CASSSRWTGLGNGYTF. This rearrangement joins TRBV28 to TRBJ1-2, with 8 positions matching TRBD1. This CDR3 contains 16 residues. Germline loops: CDR1 MDHEN, CDR2 SYDVKM. With V trimmed by 4 bases and J by 6 bases, 13 bases remained unmatched.

This clone was picked up a small number of times. Here the CDR3 DNA reads TGCGCCAGCAGGGGACTAGTGTGTGATACGCAGTATTTT. It translates to CASRGLVCDTQYF. The chain combines TRBV10-1 with TRBJ2-3; 8 positions match TRBD2. The ends lost 6 bases at V and 6 bases at J; junction bases unmatched: 5. Germline V gene data show CDR1 as WNHNN and CDR2 as SYGVQD (reference sequence). The CDR3 spans 13 residues.

The CDR3 nucleotides read TGTGCCAGCAGCCCACATGGACAGGGAGGCTATGGCTACACCTTC. This gives the protein CASSPHGQGGYGYTF. The chain couples TRBV7-2 to TRBJ1-2; the match to TRBD1 covers 8 bases. The CDR3 has 15 residues. Germline V gives CDR1 SGHTA, CDR2 FQGNSA. V dropped 5 bases and J dropped 4; count of bases not matched to a gene: 9. Together with reference TRBV7-2 and TRBJ1-2, the CDR3 gives the full variable domain: GAGVSQSPSNKVTEKGKDVELRCDPISGHTALYWYRQSLGQGLEFLIYFQGNSAPDKSGLPSDRFSAERTGGSVSTLTIQRTQQEDSAVYLCASSPHGQGGYGYTFGSGTRLTVV.

This clone was seen a few times. V gene TRBV7-8 combines with J gene TRBJ1-1, with 8 nucleotides matching TRBD1. The germline V gene encodes CDR1 SGHVS and CDR2 FQNEAQ. The J segment lost 6 bases and the V segment lost 3 bases, leaving 6 bases of the junction unmatched. The CDR3 spans 14 residues. The CDR3 bases are TGTGCCAGCAGCTTCCCGACAGGGGCCTCTGAAGCTTTCTTT. Its translation is CASSFPTGASEAFF.

DNA of the CDR3: TGCGCCAGCAGCCGACTGCCGGGACACAACACCGGGGAGCTGTTTTTT. The encoded protein is CASSRLPGHNTGELFF. V and J are TRBV5-1 and TRBJ2-2; weak D call: TRBD1 (6 bases). The V gene's germline CDR1 is SGHRS and CDR2 YFSETQ. CDR3 size: 16 residues. V was cut by 4 bases and J by 2 bases, with 15 bases left in between.

This clone was counted a single time. This chain links TRBV14 with TRBJ2-7; no firm D call. The V end was cut by 0 bases, the J end by 8 bases, with 11 bases between. The CDR3 contains 13 residues. Germline V lookup: CDR1 SGHDN, CDR2 FVKESK. CDR3 amino acids: CASSQDRRWQQYF. The CDR3 DNA reads TGTGCCAGCAGCCAAGATCGGAGATGGCAGCAGTACTTC.

The rearrangement joins TRBV5-1 to TRBJ2-1; 7 nucleotides match TRBD1. With V trimmed by 4 bases and J by 5 bases, 6 bases remained unmatched. The germline gives CDR1 SGHRS, CDR2 YFSETQ. This CDR3 has 14 amino acids. CDR3 sequence: CASSPGTVHNEQFF. The CDR3 nucleotides are TGCGCCAGCAGCCCTGGGACAGTCCACAATGAGCAGTTCTTC.

V and J are TRBV9 and TRBJ2-2; D uncertain. Trimming pared 4 bases from V and 0 bases from J, leaving 13 bases between. Germline V gene data show CDR1 as SGDLS and CDR2 as YYNGEE. The CDR3 has 16 residues. CDR3 sequence: CASSPPFGANTGELFF. The DNA for the CDR3 is TGTGCCAGCAGCCCCCCTTTTGGAGCGAACACCGGGGAGCTGTTTTTT.

This sequence joins TRBV9 and TRBJ2-3; TRBD2 matches 10 bases. Germline values: CDR1 SGDLS, CDR2 YYNGEE. Losses at the gene ends were 0 bases for V and 6 bases for J; bases not matched to a gene: 7. This CDR3 has 16 residues. CDR3 DNA sequence: TGTGCCAGCAGCGTAGGTGGTAGCGGGGGGTGGGATACGCAGTATTTT. It yields the protein CASSVGGSGGWDTQYF.

The V call is TRBV29-1, the J call TRBJ1-2; D possibly corresponds to TRBD1 (5 bases). The V and J ends lost 7 bases and 2 bases respectively, with 11 bases between them. Germline V lookup: CDR1 SQVTM, CDR2 ANQGSEA. This CDR3 has 12 amino acids. Written as DNA, the CDR3 is TGCAGCGCCATGGGGCCGAACTATGGCTACACCTTC. Translated: CSAMGPNYGYTF.

The gene calls are TRBV7-5 and TRBJ1-5; TRBD1, the table's D call, was not compared with the DNA. TRBV7-5 is reported as a pseudogene. The CDR3 length is 15 residues. The CDR3 spells CVRSFRQHSNQPQHF. DNA of the CDR3: TGTGTCAGAAGCTTCAGACAGCATAGCAATCAGCCCCAGCATTTT.

V and J are TRBV2 and TRBJ2-6, with 7 bases lining up with TRBD2. The CDR3 extends over 16 amino acids. Germline CDR1 is SNHLY and CDR2 is FYNNEI. Trimming at V came to 3 bases and at J to 0 bases, leaving 2 bases not matched to a gene. For the CDR3, the DNA is TGTGCCAGCAGTGACGGGGGGACCTCTGGGGCCAACGTCCTGACTTTC. Translated: CASSDGGTSGANVLTF.

The chain recombines TRBV2 with TRBJ2-7; D call uncertain. CDR1 is SNHLY and CDR2 is FYNNEI in the germline V gene. Trimming left V 5 bases short and J 3 bases short, with 5 bases between. The CDR3 contains 11 residues. For the CDR3, the DNA is TGTGCCAGCAGTCCACACTACGAGCAGTACGTC. Protein sequence: CASSPHYEQYV.

The chain joins TRBV4-3 to TRBJ1-1; D not resolved. This CDR3 comprises 16 residues. With 4 bases removed from V and 0 bases from J, the gap between germline ends came to 15 bases. CDR1 and CDR2 from the germline V gene are LGHNA and YSLEER. The CDR3, as DNA: TGCGCCAGCAGCCCCGGAGCCCTTATTATGAACACTGAAGCTTTCTTT. It yields the protein CASSPGALIMNTEAFF.

The rearrangement uses TRBV7-4 and TRBJ2-1, with D uncertain. The CDR3 has 15 residues. CDR1 is SGHVT, CDR2 SQSDAQ, per germline. Trimming took off 3 bases at V and 2 bases at J, with 11 bases between the two ends. CDR3 nucleotides: TGTGCCAGCAGCTTCCTCCGCCGGGCCTACAATGAGCAGTTCTTC. Encoded protein: CASSFLRRAYNEQFF.

In the case of this clone: The identical CDR3 is also encoded by other nucleotide sequences in the sample. The V call is TRBV25-1, the J call TRBJ1-1, with D unresolved. CDR1 is MGHDK and CDR2 is SYGVNS in the germline V gene. V gave up 2 bases and J gave up 2 bases, with 9 bases separating them. The CDR3 totals 14 residues. In nucleotides, the CDR3 is TGTGCCAGCAGTGAACTGGGAGGCAACACTGAAGCTTTCTTT. Translating it yields CASSELGGNTEAFF.

The chain combines TRBV5-1 with TRBJ2-5; D is possibly TRBD1 (5 bases). Trimming took 6 bases from V and 1 from J, leaving 13 bases between them. Germline CDR1 is SGHRS and CDR2 is YFSETQ. The CDR3 consists of 14 residues. The CDR3 loop reads CASKQPQGQETQYF. The DNA for the CDR3 is TGCGCCAGCAAGCAACCCCAGGGCCAAGAGACCCAGTACTTC.

The CDR3 bases are TGTGCCAGCAGCTCCTTGGACCGGGGCACTGAAGCTTTCTTT. It codes for CASSSLDRGTEAFF. J is TRBJ1-1 and V is TRBV5-4; D unclear. Per the germline V gene, CDR1 is SGHNT and CDR2 is YYREEE (reference sequence). V was clipped by 3 bases and J by 4 bases, with 13 bases between them. This CDR3 spans 14 amino acids.